This entry lists 28 T cell receptor beta chains sequenced from one sample in a study of memory CD4+ T cells and cytomegalovirus serostatus. Using immunoSEQ multiplex PCR, the repertoire was profiled, and TCRdb retains in-frame clones only, with some absent. This table has over 35,000 clones, just under 80% appearing once. The sort gate was single viable CD3+CD4+CD8-CD45RO+ cells for memory CD4+ T cells. Source material: memory CD4+ T cells from blood. These receptors were obtained from an adult in good health and CMV-seronegative.

This chain's CDR3 is CSARSTGEAFF. The CDR3 region has the DNA TGCAGTGCTAGAAGCACAGGGGAAGCTTTCTTT. The chain is built from TRBV20-1 and TRBJ1-1, with a weak D call TRBD1 (6 bases). With 2 bases removed from V and 8 bases from J, the gap between germline ends came to 9 bases. Germline V CDR1 and CDR2: DFQATT, SNEGSKA (reference sequence). There are 11 residues in the CDR3.

In this sample, this clone turned up a few times. The CDR3 region has the DNA TGTGCCAGCAGCCCAAACCGGGACAGGAAATACACCTTC. This encodes CASSPNRDRKYTF. V gene TRBV11-2 combines with J gene TRBJ1-2; 8 bases line up with TRBD1. There are 13 residues in the CDR3. CDR1 is SGHAT and CDR2 is FQNNGV in the germline V gene. V lost 5 bases to trimming and J lost 11 bases; unmatched junction nucleotides: 10.

The V gene is TRBV29-1, the J gene TRBJ1-1, with TRBD1 as a possible D gene (5 bases). The germline CDR1 and CDR2 sequences are SQVTM and ANQGSEA. The V end was cut by 6 bases, the J end by 8 bases, with 16 bases between. This CDR3 comprises 12 residues. In DNA, the CDR3 is TGCAGCGTCGGTACGACCGGGGGGGAAGCTTTCTTT. It is translated as CSVGTTGGEAFF.

This chain uses TRBV5-1 with TRBJ2-3, with 8 bases lining up with TRBD1. The V gene end was trimmed by 4 bases and the J gene end by 3 bases; junction bases not matched to a gene: 7. Germline CDR1 reads SGHRS; CDR2 reads YFSETQ. The CDR3 is 15 residues long. The CDR3, as DNA: TGCGCCAGCAGCAAACGAACAGGGGGAACAGATACGCAGTATTTT. Amino acid sequence: CASSKRTGGTDTQYF. The full variable domain, with the rest looked up from reference TRBV5-1 and TRBJ2-3, is KAGVTQTPRYLIKTRGQQVTLSCSPISGHRSVSWYQQTPGQGLQFLFEYFSETQRNKGNFPGRFSGRQFSNSRSEMNVSTLELGDSALYLCASSKRTGGTDTQYFGPGTRLTVL.

This rearrangement joins TRBV5-4 to TRBJ1-2, with D possibly being TRBD1 (5 bases). Germline values: CDR1 SGHNT, CDR2 YYREEE (reference sequence). CDR3 length: 17 residues. V was shortened by 0 bases and J by 6 bases, with 21 bases between the two germline ends. The CDR3 DNA reads TGTGCCAGCAGCTTGGCGGGGGGTCCAGGGCAACAGAATGGCTACACCTTC. Protein product: CASSLAGGPGQQNGYTF.

The chain employs TRBV7-2 and TRBJ1-4, with D possibly matching TRBD1 (6 bases). The CDR3 has 15 amino acids. Germline V gives CDR1 SGHTA, CDR2 FQGNSA. V lost 6 bases, J lost 5 bases, and 16 bases lay in between. The CDR3 nucleotides are TGTGCCAGCAGTTTCGGACAGACTTCAAATGAAAAACTGTTTTTT. It translates to CASSFGQTSNEKLFF. Combining the CDR3 with reference TRBV7-2 and TRBJ1-4 gives the whole variable domain GAGVSQSPSNKVTEKGKDVELRCDPISGHTALYWYRQSLGQGLEFLIYFQGNSAPDKSGLPSDRFSAERTGGSVSTLTIQRTQQEDSAVYLCASSFGQTSNEKLFFGSGTQLSVL.

V gene TRBV5-4 combines with J gene TRBJ1-2, with D tentatively TRBD1 (5 bases). V lost 4 bases, J lost 2 bases, and 15 bases lay in between. The CDR3 loop spans 15 amino acids. In germline, CDR1 is SGHNT, CDR2 YYREEE (reference sequence). The CDR3 nucleotides are TGTGCCAGCAGCGCCAGGGTTAAGCTGAACTATGGCTACACCTTC. Residues: CASSARVKLNYGYTF.

This chain connects TRBV19 to TRBJ2-2; 8 nucleotides align to TRBD1. Germline V gives CDR1 LNHDA, CDR2 SQIVND (reference sequence). CDR3 length: 16 amino acids. Trimming removed 3 bases from V and 6 bases from J; junction bases left unmatched: 9. The CDR3 region has the DNA TGTGCCAGTAGTATGGGGAGGCAGGGGGCAGCCGGGGAGCTGTTTTTT. Amino acids: CASSMGRQGAAGELFF.

J is TRBJ1-3 and V is TRBV6-5; D is ambiguous. In germline, CDR1 is MNHEY, CDR2 SVGAGI. Trimming took 6 bases from V and 4 from J, leaving 10 bases between them. The length of the CDR3 is 13 residues. The CDR3 loop reads CASSQYRGNTIYF. CDR3 coding DNA: TGTGCCAGCAGCCAGTACCGAGGAAACACCATATATTTT.

The genes are TRBV27 and TRBJ2-7, with 8 nucleotides matching TRBD1. V gave up 3 bases and J gave up 6 bases; unmatched junction bases: 4. This CDR3 region has 13 residues. The germline gives CDR1 MNHEY, CDR2 SMNVEV (reference sequence). The CDR3 DNA follows: TGTGCCAGCAGTTTTCCAACAGGGGGCGAGCAGTACTTC. This gives the protein CASSFPTGGEQYF.

The rearrangement uses TRBV7-2 and TRBJ2-1; possibly TRBD1 or TRBD2 for D (6 bases each). In germline, CDR1 is SGHTA, CDR2 FQGNSA. The CDR3 sequence is 16 residues long. The V and J ends lost 2 bases and 3 bases respectively, with 14 bases between them. Here the CDR3 reads CASSLRGDGFYNEQFF. CDR3 in DNA: TGTGCCAGCAGCTTAAGGGGGGACGGTTTCTACAATGAGCAGTTCTTC.

This clone has only a few counts. This chain joins TRBV19 and TRBJ1-1; maybe TRBD1 (6 bases). Germline CDR1 reads LNHDA; CDR2 reads SQIVND (reference sequence). The V end was cut by 6 bases, the J end by 0 bases, with 14 bases between. The CDR3 has 15 residues. CDR3 loop: CASRKPGQMNTEAFF. CDR3 DNA sequence: TGTGCCAGTAGGAAGCCGGGACAAATGAACACTGAAGCTTTCTTT.

In this sample, this clone turned up a few times. The rearrangement uses TRBV5-6 and TRBJ2-6; D assignment may be TRBD1 or TRBD2 (5 bases each). This CDR3 spans 18 amino acids. From germline, CDR1 is SGHDT and CDR2 YYEEEE. The V end was cut by 2 bases, the J end by 0 bases, with 15 bases between. CDR3 loop: CASSFLGRINSGANVLTF. Written as DNA, the CDR3 is TGTGCCAGCAGCTTCCTGGGACGTATTAACTCTGGGGCCAACGTCCTGACTTTC. Full variable domain (outside the CDR3, taken from reference TRBV5-6 and TRBJ2-6): DAGVTQSPTHLIKTRGQQVTLRCSPKSGHDTVSWYQQALGQGPQFIFQYYEEEERQRGNFPDRFSGHQFPNYSSELNVNALLLGDSALYLCASSFLGRINSGANVLTFGAGSRLTVL.

This sequence joins TRBV27 and TRBJ1-6; D is ambiguous. Between the trimmed V and J ends, which lost 6 bases and 3 bases, there was a span of 15 bases. The CDR3 extends over 16 amino acids. Germline V CDR1 and CDR2: MNHEY, SMNVEV (reference sequence). The CDR3 reads CASRSASDRYNSPLHF. In nucleotides, the CDR3 is TGTGCCAGCAGATCTGCTAGTGACCGCTATAATTCACCCCTCCACTTT.

This chain connects TRBV20-1 to TRBJ2-7; the match to TRBD2 covers 7 bases. V lost 6 bases and J lost 3; bases outside the gene matches: 2. The germline CDR1 and CDR2 sequences are DFQATT and SNEGSKA (reference sequence). The CDR3 totals 11 residues. CDR3 residues: CSAAGVYEQYF. DNA of the CDR3: TGCAGTGCCGCGGGGGTCTACGAGCAGTACTTC.

The chain recombines TRBV5-5 with TRBJ1-2; TRBD1 aligns across 9 bases. V was pared by 4 bases and J by 4 bases, with 5 bases of the junction left unmatched. CDR1 is SGHKS and CDR2 is YYEKEE in the germline V gene (reference sequence). The CDR3 contains 14 residues. The CDR3 protein is CASSMGQGVYGYTF. The CDR3 DNA reads TGTGCCAGCAGCATGGGACAGGGAGTCTATGGCTACACCTTC. Filled out from reference TRBV5-5 and TRBJ1-2, the complete variable domain reads DAGVTQSPTHLIKTRGQQVTLRCSPISGHKSVSWYQQVLGQGPQFIFQYYEKEERGRGNFPDRFSARQFPNYSSELNVNALLLGDSALYLCASSMGQGVYGYTFGSGTRLTVV.

The chain couples TRBV5-4 to TRBJ1-2; no reliable D call. The V end was cut by 6 bases, the J end by 4 bases, with 13 bases between. CDR3 size: 13 residues. Looked up from germline, CDR1 is SGHNT and CDR2 is YYREEE (reference sequence). CDR3 DNA sequence: TGTGCCAGCACCTCCGGGGTCGCCTATGGCTACACCTTC. Encoded protein: CASTSGVAYGYTF. The full variable domain, rest sourced from reference TRBV5-4 and TRBJ1-2, is ETGVTQSPTHLIKTRGQQVTLRCSSQSGHNTVSWYQQALGQGPQFIFQYYREEENGRGNFPPRFSGLQFPNYSSELNVNALELDDSALYLCASTSGVAYGYTFGSGTRLTVV.

This chain joins TRBV6-5 and TRBJ1-2; tentative D call: TRBD1 (6 bases). V dropped 7 bases and J dropped 5 bases, with 8 bases sitting between them. The germline V gene encodes CDR1 MNHEY and CDR2 SVGAGI. The CDR3 spans 11 residues. The CDR3 region has the DNA TGTGCCAGCAAGAGGGGGTATGGCTACACCTTC. Protein: CASKRGYGYTF.

This clone was observed once. The V gene is TRBV10-3, the J gene TRBJ2-7; D is undetermined. Trimming removed 2 bases at V and 9 bases at J, with 8 bases between. The germline V gene has CDR1 ENHRY and CDR2 SYGVKD. The CDR3 is made up of 11 amino acids. DNA of the CDR3: TGTGCCATCAGTGAGAACGGCGGGCAGTACTTC. This translates into CAISENGGQYF.

The rearrangement links TRBV25-1 to TRBJ2-3; D remains ambiguous. The ends were cut back, 4 bases at V and 7 bases at J, with 9 bases in the middle. CDR1 and CDR2 from the germline V gene are MGHDK and SYGVNS. This CDR3 is built from 12 residues. CDR3 sequence: CASSAPWNTQYF. DNA of the CDR3: TGTGCCAGCAGTGCCCCCTGGAATACGCAGTATTTT.

The rearrangement links TRBV7-2 to TRBJ1-2; TRBD1 agrees at 7 bases. The CDR3 contains 14 residues. Germline trimming cut 1 base from V and 8 bases from J; bases unmatched to any gene: 7. Germline CDR1 reads SGHTA; CDR2 reads FQGNSA. The CDR3 loop reads CASSLDPGGKGYTF. The CDR3 DNA is TGTGCCAGCAGCTTAGATCCAGGGGGTAAGGGCTACACCTTC. The full variable domain, with the rest looked up from reference TRBV7-2 and TRBJ1-2, is GAGVSQSPSNKVTEKGKDVELRCDPISGHTALYWYRQSLGQGLEFLIYFQGNSAPDKSGLPSDRFSAERTGGSVSTLTIQRTQQEDSAVYLCASSLDPGGKGYTFGSGTRLTVV.

The genes are TRBV30 and TRBJ2-2, with D possibly TRBD1 on 5 matching bases. The CDR3 spans 15 residues. Germline-derived CDR1 and CDR2 are GTSNPN and SVGIG (reference sequence). Trimming left V 4 bases short and J 1 base short, with 13 bases between. The CDR3 protein is CAWMWVQGNTGELFF. CDR3 bases: TGTGCCTGGATGTGGGTGCAGGGGAACACCGGGGAGCTGTTTTTT.

This clone was seen a single time. The chain is built from TRBV7-2 and TRBJ1-5, with D unclear. Germline lookup yields CDR1 SGHTA and CDR2 FQGNSA. V was clipped by 4 bases and J by 6 bases, with 10 bases between them. The CDR3 loop spans 13 amino acids. The CDR3 loop is CASSSYYRQPQHF. CDR3 sequence (DNA): TGTGCCAGCAGCTCTTATTATCGTCAGCCCCAGCATTTT. The complete variable domain, with remaining parts taken from reference TRBV7-2 and TRBJ1-5, reads GAGVSQSPSNKVTEKGKDVELRCDPISGHTALYWYRQSLGQGLEFLIYFQGNSAPDKSGLPSDRFSAERTGGSVSTLTIQRTQQEDSAVYLCASSSYYRQPQHFGDGTRLSIL.

The rearrangement joins TRBV18 to TRBJ2-5, with no clear D. This CDR3 has 14 amino acids. The germline V gene has CDR1 KGHSH and CDR2 LQKENI. V shed 2 bases and J shed 0 bases, with 7 bases lying between them. CDR3 residues: CASSPEVYQETQYF. The CDR3 coding sequence is TGTGCCAGCTCACCAGAGGTGTACCAAGAGACCCAGTACTTC. The whole variable domain, remainder taken from reference TRBV18 and TRBJ2-5, is NAGVMQNPRHLVRRRGQEARLRCSPMKGHSHVYWYRQLPEEGLKFMVYLQKENIIDESGMPKERFSAEFPKEGPSILRIQQVVRGDSAAYFCASSPEVYQETQYFGPGTRLLVL.

The genes are TRBV30 and TRBJ1-5; D perhaps matches TRBD1 (5 bases). CDR3 length: 15 amino acids. Trimming took 1 base from V and 3 from J, leaving 13 bases between them. Germline-derived CDR1 and CDR2 are GTSNPN and SVGIG (reference sequence). The CDR3 region has the DNA TGTGCCTGGAGTGGCCCTGGCAGGGACAATCAGCCCCAGCATTTT. The encoded protein is CAWSGPGRDNQPQHF.

This clone occurred once. The chain combines TRBV9 with TRBJ1-6; a possible D gene is TRBD1 (6 bases). Trimming removed 5 bases from V and 10 bases from J, with 16 bases in between. The CDR3 is 14 amino acids. CDR1 is SGDLS and CDR2 is YYNGEE in the germline V gene. CDR3 sequence (DNA): TGTGCCAGCAGTGGGGGGGGCCGCAACTCACCCCTCCACTTT. The encoded protein is CASSGGGRNSPLHF.

The chain is built from TRBV4-2 and TRBJ2-1, with unresolved D. Germline values: CDR1 LGHNA, CDR2 YNFKEQ. Trimming removed 0 bases at V and 1 base at J, with 7 bases between. The CDR3 totals 15 residues. The CDR3 DNA reads as TGTGCCAGCAGCCAAGATCGGGTATCCTACAATGAGCAGTTCTTC. This codes for CASSQDRVSYNEQFF.

The gene calls are TRBV6-1 and TRBJ2-5; TRBD1 is a possible D gene (5 bases). Trimming shortened V by 6 bases and J by 5 bases, and 13 bases separated the two germline ends. Germline assignment: CDR1 MNHNS and CDR2 SASEGT. The CDR3 extends over 13 amino acids. The CDR3 sequence is CASRTRGGETQYF. In DNA form, the CDR3 reads TGTGCCAGCAGGACAAGGGGCGGCGAGACCCAGTACTTC.